What follows describes a single T cell receptor (beta chain). This specimen belongs to a study of cytomegalovirus exposure and HLA in healthy donors. The CDR3 is made up of 18 amino acids. V dropped 3 bases and J dropped 5 bases, with 26 bases sitting between them. Germline values: CDR1 GTSNPN, CDR2 SVGIG (reference sequence). A multiplex PCR was run with 60 Vbeta primers and 13 Jbeta primers. The repertoire was sequenced with immunoSEQ multiplex PCR; TCRdb's copy has only in-frame clones and lacks some. Of about 130,000 clones in the sample, about 83% were seen once. This chain uses TRBV30 with TRBJ2-1; D perhaps matches TRBD1 (8 bases). Sequenced sample: PBMCs. The sequence derives from a woman aged 40 to 50 in good health and CMV-seropositive. The CDR3 DNA reads TGTGCCTGGAGCGCAGGCAGGGGGCGAGGGAGGGCCGACAATGAGCAGTTCTTC. As protein: CAWSAGRGRGRADNEQFF.